This TCR beta chain stems from a study of cytomegalovirus exposure and HLA in healthy donors. Study observations and caveats: A list of 164 TCR beta chains associated with cytomegalovirus was given. Later analysis suggested links between common viral pathogens and several top significant clusters. Analyses of presence/absence relied on an assumption of roughly uniform sequencing depth across donors.

On this clone itself: Antigen specificity is unknown.

Both 60 Vbeta primers and 13 Jbeta primers went into the PCR. Using immunoSEQ multiplex PCR, the repertoire was profiled, and TCRdb retains in-frame clones only, with some absent. The table shows about 82,000 clones, with 80% to 90% occurring only once. This clonotype was sampled from a man in his 70s in good health and CMV-seropositive. Sequencing was carried out using PBMCs.

The CDR3 reads CASSLGGTGFNEQFF. The CDR3 bases are TGTGCCAGCAGCTTGGGAGGGACAGGTTTTAATGAGCAGTTCTTC. V usage is TRBV5-4 and J usage is TRBJ2-1, with 8 bases aligning to TRBD1. Germline lookup yields CDR1 SGHNT and CDR2 YYREEE (reference sequence). The CDR3 spans 15 residues. Germline trimming cut 0 bases from V and 7 bases from J; bases unmatched to any gene: 6.